This entry features one TCR beta chain sequence. The antigen is undetermined. V gave up 1 base and J gave up 3 bases, with 7 bases separating them. Germline CDR1 is MNHEY and CDR2 is SVGEGT. There are 14 residues in the CDR3. The data were obtained in a study of identical twins. From the 5' RACE reads, TCRdb called clonotypes with MiXCR, one entry per CDR3 protein. Of approximately 300,000 distinct CDR3 sequences listed, just under 9.5% were seen once; the top ten hold around 7.1%. Study-level results: Modelling underestimated the level of out-of-frame TCR alpha sharing observed in monozygotic twins.

These sequences were also reported in another study, on yellow fever vaccine responses in identical twins.

The sample consisted of CD8+ T cells sorted from blood. The source is a woman aged 18-29 years in good health. The chain carries TRBV6-2 or TRBV6-3 and TRBJ1-5, with D uncertain. In DNA form, the CDR3 reads TGTGCCAGCAGTTACTGGGCCACCAATCAGCCCCAGCATTTT. Protein product: CASSYWATNQPQHF.